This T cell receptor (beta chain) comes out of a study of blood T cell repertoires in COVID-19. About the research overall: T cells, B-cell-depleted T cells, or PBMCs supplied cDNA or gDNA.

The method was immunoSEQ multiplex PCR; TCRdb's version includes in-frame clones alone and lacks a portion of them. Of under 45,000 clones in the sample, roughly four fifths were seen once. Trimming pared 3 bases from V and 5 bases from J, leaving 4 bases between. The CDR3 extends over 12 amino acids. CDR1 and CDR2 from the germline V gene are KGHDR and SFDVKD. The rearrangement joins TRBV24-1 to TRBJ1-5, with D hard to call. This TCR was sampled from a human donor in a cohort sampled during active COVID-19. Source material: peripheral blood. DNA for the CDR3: TGTGCCACCAGTGATGCGGATCAGCCCCAGCATTTT. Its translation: CATSDADQPQHF.